One and the same sample provided the 27 T cell receptor beta chains below, sequenced in a study of response to subunit inactivated influenza vaccine. Using its own MiXCR run on the RT-PCR reads, TCRdb lists one record per CDR3 protein. The sample holds 800,000 or so distinct CDR3 sequences, around 21% seen once. The specimen was PBMCs from blood, collected 4 to 6 days after vaccination. The receptors were sampled from a man between 50 and 59 years old who received an inactivated influenza vaccine.

V usage is TRBV7-2 and J usage is TRBJ2-1; 10 nucleotides align to TRBD2. CDR3 size: 15 residues. V was clipped by 4 bases and J by 4 bases; unmatched bases: 4. Germline V gene sequence: CDR1 SGHTA, CDR2 FQGNSA. CDR3 in DNA: TGTGCCAGCAGCTCGACTAGCGGGTTATACAATGAGCAGTTCTTC. It encodes CASSSTSGLYNEQFF.

This clonotype was counted a few times. The V and J genes are TRBV28 and TRBJ1-5; D is ambiguous. Germline-derived CDR1 and CDR2 are MDHEN and SYDVKM. V dropped 4 bases and J dropped 5 bases, with 9 bases sitting between them. This CDR3 has 13 residues. CDR3 residues: CASSWRSYQPQHF. DNA for the CDR3: TGTGCCAGCAGTTGGAGGTCCTATCAGCCCCAGCATTTT.

This clonotype appeared a few times. The genes are TRBV5-1 and TRBJ2-2; D remains ambiguous. The CDR3 totals 17 residues. Germline CDR1 SGHRS, CDR2 YFSETQ. Trimming removed 2 bases at V and 0 bases at J, with 14 bases between. DNA of the CDR3: TGCGCCAGCAGCTTTAATAATATGAAATCGAACACCGGGGAGCTGTTTTTT. It translates to CASSFNNMKSNTGELFF.

This clonotype was observed a few times. The chain carries TRBV7-2 and TRBJ1-6, with 7 bases identical to TRBD1. V gave up 2 bases and J gave up 11 bases; unmatched junction bases: 6. The CDR3 length is 14 residues. Germline values: CDR1 SGHTA, CDR2 FQGNSA. The CDR3 sequence: CASSLSQTGTPLHF. CDR3 in DNA: TGTGCCAGCAGCTTATCCCAGACAGGGACACCCCTCCACTTT.

This clonotype was counted a single time. The rearrangement links TRBV30 to TRBJ1-1, with TRBD1 identical over 7 bases. The J segment lost 11 bases and the V segment lost 0 bases, leaving 12 bases of the junction unmatched. The CDR3 consists of 14 residues. Germline CDR1 reads GTSNPN; CDR2 reads SVGIG (reference sequence). The DNA for the CDR3 is TGTGCCTGGAGTGTACGGAAGGGGGCTTGGAGGGCTTTCTTT. Translation: CAWSVRKGAWRAFF.

Regarding this clonotype: An end of the junction differs from the germline gene, which may be a read error. This chain connects TRBV7-9 to TRBJ2-6, with D maybe TRBD2 (7 bases). The germline V gene encodes CDR1 SEHNR and CDR2 FQNEAQ (reference sequence). This CDR3 spans 11 amino acids. This chain's CDR3 is CASSLVGGPAF. CDR3 bases: TGTGCCAGCAGCTTAGTCGGGGGGCCAGCTTTC.

This clonotype was recorded a few times. V usage is TRBV7-9 and J usage is TRBJ2-1; D is possibly TRBD2 (7 bases). The germline V gene has CDR1 SEHNR and CDR2 FQNEAQ (reference sequence). This CDR3 spans 15 amino acids. Trimming removed 7 bases from V and 6 bases from J, with 19 bases in between. The CDR3 DNA sequence: TGTGCCAGCACCCCGAGGGGGGGCGTGGGCAATGAGCAGTTCTTC. Its protein is CASTPRGGVGNEQFF. The whole variable domain, filled in from reference TRBV7-9 and TRBJ2-1, reads DTGVSQNPRHKITKRGQNVTFRCDPISEHNRLYWYRQTLGQGPEFLTYFQNEAQLEKSRLLSDRFSAERPKGSFSTLEIQRTEQGDSAMYLCASTPRGGVGNEQFFGPGTRLTVL.

This clonotype was seen more than once but under ten times. The CDR3 DNA sequence: TGCAGTGCTAGCAACACAGGGAACACTGAAGCTTTCTTT. Translation gives CSASNTGNTEAFF. The genes are TRBV20-1 and TRBJ1-1; D is possibly TRBD1 (5 bases). V was trimmed by 3 bases and J by 1 base, leaving 9 bases between them. This CDR3 comprises 13 residues. Germline values: CDR1 DFQATT, CDR2 SNEGSKA (reference sequence).

This CDR3 reads CASSQVTGSTDTQYF. For the CDR3, the DNA is TGCGCCAGCAGCCAAGTGACAGGGAGCACAGATACGCAGTATTTT. This chain uses TRBV4-1 with TRBJ2-3, with TRBD1 matching 7 bases. V trimming: 1 base; J trimming: 0 bases; junction bases outside the gene matches: 1. The CDR3 consists of 15 residues. The germline CDR1 and CDR2 sequences are MGHRA and YSYEKL.

The table lists this clonotype with a few counts. The V call is TRBV7-2, the J call TRBJ2-3, with a weak D call TRBD1 (7 bases). Trimming pared 0 bases from V and 4 bases from J, leaving 14 bases between. CDR3 length: 16 amino acids. Germline lookup yields CDR1 SGHTA and CDR2 FQGNSA. The DNA for the CDR3 is TGTGCCAGCAGCTTAGCGGCAGGGGGGAAGGCAGATACGCAGTATTTT. This sequence encodes CASSLAAGGKADTQYF.

This clonotype was recorded only once. The chain carries TRBV11-2 and TRBJ1-2, with D perhaps matching TRBD1 (5 bases). The CDR3 has 14 amino acids. The V gene lost 1 base and the J gene lost 6 bases, with 12 bases spanning the gap. Germline V gene lookup returns CDR1 SGHAT and CDR2 FQNNGV. CDR3 nucleotide sequence: TGTGCCAGCAGCTTAGGCTGGGGCGGCAATGGCTACACCTTC. The encoded protein is CASSLGWGGNGYTF. Variable domain in full (rest from reference TRBV11-2 and TRBJ1-2): EAGVAQSPRYKIIEKRQSVAFWCNPISGHATLYWYQQILGQGPKLLIQFQNNGVVDDSQLPKDRFSAERLKGVDSTLKIQPAKLEDSAVYLCASSLGWGGNGYTFGSGTRLTVV.

The gene calls are TRBV6-1 and TRBJ2-1; 7 bases are shared with TRBD2. This CDR3 has 15 amino acids. The germline gives CDR1 MNHNS, CDR2 SASEGT. The trim removed 6 bases at V and 5 bases at J, leaving 10 bases unmatched. The CDR3 loop is CASSRGLGADNEQFF. The CDR3, as DNA: TGTGCCAGCAGCCGCGGACTAGGCGCTGACAATGAGCAGTTCTTC.

In this sample, this clonotype turned up a few times. The gene calls are TRBV2 and TRBJ2-1, with D unclear. Germline loops: CDR1 SNHLY, CDR2 FYNNEI. The ends were cut back, 3 bases at V and 6 bases at J, with 6 bases in the middle. There are 12 residues in the CDR3. CDR3 amino acids: CASSDWRNEQFF. CDR3 DNA: TGTGCCAGCAGTGATTGGCGCAATGAGCAGTTCTTC.

CDR3 nucleotide sequence: TGCGCCAGCAGCTTGGAACAGGGTAGATATACGCAGTATTTT. This translates into CASSLEQGRYTQYF. The chain is built from TRBV5-1 and TRBJ2-3; a weak D match, TRBD1 (6 bases). The CDR3 totals 14 residues. V shed 0 bases and J shed 7 bases, with 12 bases lying between them. The germline CDR1 and CDR2 sequences are SGHRS and YFSETQ.

The genes are TRBV7-2 and TRBJ2-4, with unresolved D. Germline loops: CDR1 SGHTA, CDR2 FQGNSA. V lost 4 bases and J lost 0, with 10 bases in between. The CDR3 totals 15 residues. The DNA for the CDR3 is TGTGCCAGCAGCTCCGAGGCACTAGCCAAAAACATTCAGTACTTC. Its translation is CASSSEALAKNIQYF.

The chain is built from TRBV7-9 and TRBJ2-2, with TRBD2 as a possible D gene (5 bases). The CDR3 runs to 14 residues. CDR1 is SEHNR and CDR2 is FQNEAQ in the germline V gene (reference sequence). V was clipped by 0 bases and J by 3 bases, with 5 bases between them. Written as DNA, the CDR3 is TGTGCCAGCAGCTTAGCGAGGGACACCGGGGAGCTGTTTTTT. Amino acid sequence: CASSLARDTGELFF.

The chain uses TRBV4-2 and TRBJ2-7; 7 bases line up with TRBD2. The ends lost 1 base at V and 0 bases at J; junction bases unmatched: 6. Germline V CDR1 and CDR2: LGHNA, YNFKEQ. The CDR3 spans 16 residues. The CDR3 loop is CASSQVPRGNSYEQYF. As DNA, the CDR3 is TGTGCCAGCAGCCAAGTTCCGCGGGGGAACTCCTACGAGCAGTACTTC.

There are a few counts of this clonotype. The chain carries TRBV29-1 and TRBJ2-1; either TRBD1 or TRBD2 may fit D (5 bases each). The germline V and J ends were trimmed by 1 base and 8 bases, with 18 bases remaining between them. Per the germline V gene, CDR1 is SQVTM and CDR2 is ANQGSEA. The CDR3 sequence is 15 residues long. CDR3 sequence (DNA): TGCAGCGTTGAAGGGGACGTAGGATCGATACATGAGCAGTTCTTC. It codes for CSVEGDVGSIHEQFF.

This clonotype has ten or more counts. The junction shows a germline mismatch at one end, possibly a read error. The rearrangement joins TRBV7-2 to TRBJ2-3; 8 nucleotides line up with TRBD2. From germline, CDR1 is SGHTA and CDR2 FQGNSA. This CDR3 has 14 residues. Written as DNA, the CDR3 is TGCGCCAGCAGCTTGACTAGCGGCACAGATACGCAGTATTTT. Residues: CASSLTSGTDTQYF.

The table lists this clonotype with a few counts. The rearrangement links TRBV7-9 to TRBJ2-7, with a tentative D call TRBD1 (6 bases). Germline V gene sequence: CDR1 SEHNR, CDR2 FQNEAQ (reference sequence). The V gene lost 3 bases and the J gene lost 5 bases, with 11 bases spanning the gap. CDR3 length: 13 amino acids. The CDR3: CASSFPTGNEQYF. CDR3 bases: TGTGCCAGCAGCTTCCCGACAGGTAACGAGCAGTACTTC.

V gene TRBV28 combines with J gene TRBJ2-3, with D unresolved. CDR1 and CDR2 from the germline V gene are MDHEN and SYDVKM. The CDR3 covers 16 residues. V was pared by 6 bases and J by 4 bases, with 20 bases between. The CDR3 sequence is CASSQTAGSPADTQYF. The CDR3 DNA reads as TGTGCCAGCAGCCAAACAGCTGGGTCACCGGCAGATACGCAGTATTTT.

In this sample, this clonotype turned up a few times. J is TRBJ1-2 and V is TRBV6-5; 7 nucleotides align to TRBD1. Germline V gives CDR1 MNHEY, CDR2 SVGAGI. V gave up 4 bases and J gave up 3 bases; unmatched junction bases: 8. CDR3 length equals 15 residues. DNA of the CDR3: TGTGCCAGCAGTTCTAGACAGGGCGGGGACTATGGCTACACCTTC. Its protein is CASSSRQGGDYGYTF.

This clonotype was detected a few times. The chain recombines TRBV7-2 with TRBJ1-3; D not resolved. The V and J ends lost 3 bases and 0 bases respectively, with 12 bases between them. This CDR3 spans 16 amino acids. The germline V gene has CDR1 SGHTA and CDR2 FQGNSA. In DNA form, the CDR3 reads TGTGCCAGCAGCTTGTCGATGACGCCCTCTGGAAACACCATATATTTT. As protein: CASSLSMTPSGNTIYF. Based on the CDR3 plus reference TRBV7-2 and TRBJ1-3, the full variable domain is GAGVSQSPSNKVTEKGKDVELRCDPISGHTALYWYRQSLGQGLEFLIYFQGNSAPDKSGLPSDRFSAERTGGSVSTLTIQRTQQEDSAVYLCASSLSMTPSGNTIYFGEGSWLTVV.

The chain employs TRBV20-1 and TRBJ1-1; no firm D call. The ends were cut back, 3 bases at V and 1 base at J, with 9 bases in the middle. Germline loops: CDR1 DFQATT, CDR2 SNEGSKA (reference sequence). There are 13 residues in the CDR3. CDR3: CSASAGPNTEAFF. In nucleotides, the CDR3 is TGCAGTGCTAGTGCAGGACCGAACACTGAAGCTTTCTTT.

This chain links TRBV3-1 with TRBJ2-5; D is perhaps TRBD1 (6 bases). Germline CDR1 reads LGHDT; CDR2 reads YNNKEL (reference sequence). V lost 2 bases, J lost 0 bases, and 13 bases lay in between. CDR3 length: 16 amino acids. CDR3 nucleotide sequence: TGTGCCAGCAGCCAAAGAGGGACATTCTACCAAGAGACCCAGTACTTC. It specifies CASSQRGTFYQETQYF.

This chain joins TRBV5-1 and TRBJ1-1; D is unclear. This CDR3 comprises 14 residues. V was cut by 0 bases and J by 10 bases, with 16 bases left in between. The germline V gene has CDR1 SGHRS and CDR2 YFSETQ. In nucleotides, the CDR3 is TGCGCCAGCAGCTTGGGTACTAGTGGCTGGGGAGCTTTCTTT. Translated: CASSLGTSGWGAFF.

This clonotype was seen more than once but under ten times. The J gene is TRBJ2-3, the V gene TRBV12-3 or TRBV12-4; 11 positions agree with TRBD1. The CDR3 sequence is 15 residues long. The V gene end was trimmed by 3 bases and the J gene end by 6 bases; junction bases not matched to a gene: 5. The CDR3: CASSLRTGGSDTQYF. The CDR3 DNA follows: TGTGCCAGCAGTTTGCGGACAGGGGGCTCTGATACGCAGTATTTT.